These 10 T cell receptor beta chains share one sample of origin, sequenced in a study of T-cell memory formation after mild COVID-19. TCRdb re-called the 5' RACE reads through MiXCR, storing one row per CDR3 protein. The table has about 620,000 distinct CDR3 sequences, around 17% seen once. Sequencing input: PBMCs or a T cell subset sorted from them (not recorded which). The receptors originated from an adult woman who had mild COVID-19 (a few samples of this study predate the infection). Cell type and time point are not known.

This clonotype showed up just a few times. The chain uses TRBV7-8 and TRBJ2-1; D gene ambiguous. The CDR3 extends over 12 amino acids. Trimming left V 4 bases short and J 8 bases short, with 9 bases between. From germline, CDR1 is SGHVS and CDR2 FQNEAQ. The CDR3: CASSSQVDEQFF. DNA for the CDR3: TGTGCCAGCAGCTCCCAGGTGGATGAGCAGTTCTTC.

This clonotype was picked up one time. The DNA for the CDR3 is TGTGCCAGCAGCTTCGCTCTGGACAGAGGGCAGTACTTC. The encoded protein is CASSFALDRGQYF. The chain couples TRBV7-2 to TRBJ2-7, with TRBD1 as a possible D gene (6 bases). Trimming left V 3 bases short and J 9 bases short, with 15 bases between. Germline V gene sequence: CDR1 SGHTA, CDR2 FQGNSA. The CDR3 has 13 residues.

This clonotype was counted a few times. This chain connects TRBV12-3 or TRBV12-4 to TRBJ1-2; D is uncertain. The CDR3 loop spans 14 amino acids. V dropped 4 bases and J dropped 4 bases, with 13 bases sitting between them. The CDR3 nucleotides are TGTGCCAGCAGTTCGGACGCGTTCGGCTATGGCTACACCTTC. It codes for CASSSDAFGYGYTF.

Only a few counts were recorded for this clonotype. J is TRBJ1-6 and V is TRBV27, with TRBD1 identical over 9 bases. CDR1 and CDR2 (germline): MNHEY, SMNVEV (reference sequence). This CDR3 is 14 amino acids long. With 6 bases clipped from V and 10 bases from J, the junction kept 7 bases outside the gene matches. Written as DNA, the CDR3 is TGTGCCAGCAGCTCCGGGACAGGGAGGTCACCCCTCCACTTT. Protein: CASSSGTGRSPLHF.

This chain uses TRBV30 with TRBJ2-1; D is possibly TRBD2 (5 bases). The CDR3 contains 12 residues. Germline CDR1 GTSNPN, CDR2 SVGIG (reference sequence). The germline V and J ends were trimmed by 0 bases and 8 bases, with 8 bases remaining between them. This CDR3 reads CAWSVHGDEQFF. In nucleotides, the CDR3 is TGTGCCTGGAGTGTACACGGGGATGAGCAGTTCTTC.

This clonotype was found many times. The CDR3: CASSLEGGNTEAFF. The CDR3 region has the DNA TGTGCCAGCAGCTTAGAGGGGGGGAACACTGAAGCTTTCTTT. The V and J genes are TRBV5-4 and TRBJ1-1; D is perhaps TRBD1 (6 bases). Trimming shortened V by 2 bases and J by 1 base, and 9 bases separated the two germline ends. The CDR3 has 14 residues. Germline lookup yields CDR1 SGHNT and CDR2 YYREEE (reference sequence).

This clonotype came up a few times. This rearrangement joins TRBV24-1 to TRBJ2-6; TRBD1 aligns across 7 bases. V lost 6 bases, J lost 9 bases, and 10 bases stayed unmatched. The germline V gene encodes CDR1 KGHDR and CDR2 SFDVKD. The CDR3 length is 15 residues. CDR3 residues: CATSPTSGQSNVLTF. For the CDR3, the DNA is TGTGCCACCAGTCCTACTTCGGGACAGAGCAACGTCCTGACTTTC.

Only a few counts were recorded for this clonotype. V is TRBV20-1 and J is TRBJ2-7; 8 bases agree with TRBD2. Germline V lookup: CDR1 DFQATT, CDR2 SNEGSKA (reference sequence). The CDR3 loop spans 15 amino acids. The J segment lost 2 bases and the V segment lost 6 bases, leaving 12 bases of the junction unmatched. The CDR3 protein is CSAKGSGGYTYEQYF. The CDR3 DNA reads as TGCAGTGCCAAAGGAAGCGGGGGATATACCTACGAGCAGTACTTC.

V gene TRBV10-3 combines with J gene TRBJ2-1; TRBD2 matches at 13 bases. The V and J ends lost 4 bases and 6 bases, in that order; junction bases with no gene match: 6. The length of the CDR3 is 16 residues. Per germline, CDR1 ENHRY and CDR2 SYGVKD. DNA for the CDR3: TGTGCCATCAGTGCTGGACTAGCGGGGGAACGCAATGAGCAGTTCTTC. This translates into CAISAGLAGERNEQFF.

The V call is TRBV21-1, the J call TRBJ2-7; TRBD1 was called by the table and not checked on the DNA. TRBV21-1 is labeled a pseudogene. This CDR3 has 17 residues. The CDR3 sequence: CASSPRHAGQGIYEQYF. In DNA form, the CDR3 reads TGTGCCAGCAGCCCGCGACACGCCGGTCAGGGGATTTACGAGCAGTACTTC.